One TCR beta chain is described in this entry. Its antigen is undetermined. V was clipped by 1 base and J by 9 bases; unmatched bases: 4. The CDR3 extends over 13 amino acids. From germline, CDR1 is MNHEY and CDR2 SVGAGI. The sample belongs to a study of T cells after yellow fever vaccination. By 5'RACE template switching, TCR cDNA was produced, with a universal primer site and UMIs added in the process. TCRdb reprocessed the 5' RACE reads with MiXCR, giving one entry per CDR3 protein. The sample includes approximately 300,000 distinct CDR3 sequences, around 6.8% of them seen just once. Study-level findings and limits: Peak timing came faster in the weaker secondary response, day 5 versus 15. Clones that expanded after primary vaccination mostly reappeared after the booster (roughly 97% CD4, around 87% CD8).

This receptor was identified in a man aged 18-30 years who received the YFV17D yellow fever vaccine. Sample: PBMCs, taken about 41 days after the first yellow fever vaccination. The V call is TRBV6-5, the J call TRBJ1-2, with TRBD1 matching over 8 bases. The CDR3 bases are TGTGCCAGCAGTTACTACAGGGGGTCGAGCTACACCTTC. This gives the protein CASSYYRGSSYTF.